Below are 26 T cell receptor beta chains sequenced from a single sample in a study of graft-versus-host responses after intestinal transplantation. Sequencing used immunoSEQ multiplex PCR; TCRdb keeps in-frame clones, though not all of them. Here the sample spans 110,000 to 150,000 clones, around 90% being singletons. Their antigen targets remain unknown. The sample in question was unstimulated CD4+ T cells sorted from spleen or lymph node cells, obtained before intestinal transplant. All receptors derive from a human donor who received an intestinal transplant.

Here the CDR3 DNA reads TGTGCCAGCAGTGACGGGATGACAGGGAGCCCCCAAGAGACCCAGTACTTC. It codes for CASSDGMTGSPQETQYF. The rearrangement uses TRBV6-4 and TRBJ2-5; the match to TRBD1 covers 7 bases. V was pared by 2 bases and J by 1 base, with 10 bases of the junction left unmatched. Per germline, CDR1 MRHNA and CDR2 SNTAGT. The CDR3 is 17 amino acids.

The chain employs TRBV5-1 and TRBJ2-1; 13 positions match TRBD2. Germline CDR1 reads SGHRS; CDR2 reads YFSETQ. This CDR3 contains 17 residues. The trim removed 1 base at V and 5 bases at J, leaving 6 bases unmatched. In nucleotides, the CDR3 is TGCGCCAGCAGCTTGTTACTAGCGGGAGGGGGGCACAATGAGCAGTTCTTC. As protein: CASSLLLAGGGHNEQFF.

This clone has more than one count but fewer than ten. The chain joins TRBV7-3 to TRBJ2-5; 10 positions match TRBD2. The ends lost 3 bases at V and 1 base at J; junction bases unmatched: 2. The CDR3 has 15 residues. CDR1 and CDR2 (germline): SGHTA, FQGTGA. The CDR3 nucleotides read TGTGCCAGCAGCTTGACTAGCGGGTCCCAAGAGACCCAGTACTTC. Protein sequence: CASSLTSGSQETQYF.

The rearrangement links TRBV30 to TRBJ2-5; D is possibly TRBD1 or TRBD2 (5 bases each). Germline CDR1 GTSNPN, CDR2 SVGIG (reference sequence). This CDR3 contains 14 residues. With 4 bases removed from V and 7 bases from J, the gap between germline ends came to 19 bases. DNA for the CDR3: TGTGCCTGGAACACCGCCAGGGACCCCGGGACCCAGTACTTC. Translated: CAWNTARDPGTQYF.

V usage is TRBV29-1 and J usage is TRBJ2-1, with no clear D. The CDR3 sequence is 10 residues long. Germline V CDR1 and CDR2: SQVTM, ANQGSEA. The V gene lost 6 bases and the J gene lost 7 bases, with 7 bases spanning the gap. In DNA, the CDR3 is TGCAGCGTCGGGTCGAATGAGCAGTTCTTC. Residues: CSVGSNEQFF.

This chain uses TRBV4-1 with TRBJ1-2, with D tentatively TRBD1 (5 bases). This CDR3 spans 16 amino acids. Germline values: CDR1 MGHRA, CDR2 YSYEKL. The V and J ends lost 1 base and 1 base respectively, with 13 bases between them. The CDR3 region is CASSQAPVRVNYGYTF. CDR3 DNA: TGCGCCAGCAGCCAAGCCCCCGTCAGGGTTAACTATGGCTACACCTTC.

This clone was counted a single time. The rearrangement links TRBV5-1 to TRBJ2-3; TRBD1 matches 9 bases. The CDR3 length is 15 residues. After removal of 1 base from V and 2 bases from J, the junction contained 2 bases not matched to a gene. Germline assignment: CDR1 SGHRS and CDR2 YFSETQ. DNA for the CDR3: TGCGCCAGCAGCTTGACAGGGGGCTACACAGATACGCAGTATTTT. It specifies CASSLTGGYTDTQYF.

This clone was seen only a few times. The V gene is TRBV19, the J gene TRBJ1-4; 10 bases are a match to TRBD1. Germline V CDR1 and CDR2: LNHDA, SQIVND (reference sequence). The trim removed 9 bases at V and 2 bases at J, leaving 6 bases unmatched. The CDR3 covers 15 residues. The CDR3: CASWDRGRTNEKLFF. The CDR3, as DNA: TGTGCCAGCTGGGACAGGGGAAGGACTAATGAAAAACTGTTTTTT.

This clone showed up just once. The chain carries TRBV28 and TRBJ1-2; 9 nucleotides agree with TRBD1. V lost 6 bases to trimming and J lost 5 bases; unmatched junction nucleotides: 7. The CDR3 loop spans 14 amino acids. Germline CDR1 MDHEN, CDR2 SYDVKM. The CDR3 loop reads CASRVQGAPYGYTF. The CDR3 DNA is TGTGCCAGCAGGGTACAGGGGGCTCCTTATGGCTACACCTTC.

The rearrangement uses TRBV2 and TRBJ2-7; 12 nucleotides agree with TRBD2. V lost 7 bases to trimming and J lost 2 bases; unmatched junction nucleotides: 6. The length of the CDR3 is 15 residues. Germline-derived CDR1 and CDR2 are SNHLY and FYNNEI. The CDR3 sequence: CASTGLAGLAYEQYF. In DNA form, the CDR3 reads TGTGCCAGCACAGGACTAGCGGGATTAGCCTACGAGCAGTACTTC.

This chain joins TRBV7-9 and TRBJ2-7, with D possibly being TRBD1 or TRBD2 (5 bases each). Trimming removed 4 bases at V and 0 bases at J, with 10 bases between. The CDR3 totals 14 residues. Germline-derived CDR1 and CDR2 are SEHNR and FQNEAQ (reference sequence). Here the CDR3 DNA reads TGTGCCAGCAGCTACCGGGACGTCTCCTACGAGCAGTACTTC. Its protein is CASSYRDVSYEQYF.

This sequence joins TRBV15 and TRBJ1-4; D is ambiguous. The germline gives CDR1 LNHNV, CDR2 YYDKDF (reference sequence). The CDR3 has 13 residues. Trimming stripped 6 bases from V and 6 bases from J, with 11 bases between. The DNA for the CDR3 is TGTGCCACCAGTCGGGGTGGGGATGAAAAACTGTTTTTT. This encodes CATSRGGDEKLFF.

The CDR3 nucleotides read TGTGCCAGCAGACGTAGTTTAAGTGGCGGGAGCTACGAGCAGTACTTC. It is translated as CASRRSLSGGSYEQYF. The gene calls are TRBV27 and TRBJ2-7, with TRBD2 matching 7 bases. The CDR3 runs to 16 residues. V lost 6 bases, J lost 3 bases, and 14 bases stayed unmatched. Germline V gene sequence: CDR1 MNHEY, CDR2 SMNVEV (reference sequence).

The J gene is TRBJ2-2, the V gene TRBV11-3; TRBD1 matches at 7 bases. From germline, CDR1 is SGHNT and CDR2 YENEEA. V was pared by 3 bases and J by 6 bases, with 13 bases of the junction left unmatched. This CDR3 spans 17 amino acids. Here the CDR3 DNA reads TGTGCCAGCAGCTTCTTCCCCGGGACAGTCGGGGCCGGGGAGCTGTTTTTT. Its protein product is CASSFFPGTVGAGELFF.

This chain uses TRBV2 with TRBJ1-4; 7 positions match TRBD1. CDR1 is SNHLY and CDR2 is FYNNEI in the germline V gene. The V gene end was trimmed by 3 bases and the J gene end by 3 bases; junction bases not matched to a gene: 13. This CDR3 has 18 amino acids. In DNA, the CDR3 is TGTGCCAGCAGTGATGGGAGGGTGACAGGGATTTCTAATGAAAAACTGTTTTTT. Protein: CASSDGRVTGISNEKLFF.

This clone was detected only once. The chain joins TRBV21-1 to TRBJ2-7; the table's D call, TRBD2, has no DNA check behind it. TRBV21-1 is tagged as a pseudogene. CDR3 size: 12 residues. CDR3 sequence: CASSKYSGKVYF. The CDR3 nucleotides are TGTGCCAGCAGCAAGTATAGCGGGAAGGTGTACTTC.

The chain links TRBV7-2 to TRBJ2-1; 11 nucleotides align to TRBD2. V shed 1 base and J 7 bases; nucleotides not matched to a gene: 9. Germline V lookup: CDR1 SGHTA, CDR2 FQGNSA. The CDR3 has 17 residues. This CDR3 is CASSLVGSGRAGNEQFF. DNA of the CDR3: TGTGCCAGCAGCTTAGTCGGTAGCGGGAGGGCAGGGAATGAGCAGTTCTTC.

V is TRBV19 and J is TRBJ2-3; 11 positions agree with TRBD2. There are 16 residues in the CDR3. After removal of 6 bases from V and 2 bases from J, the junction contained 7 bases not matched to a gene. CDR1 is LNHDA, CDR2 SQIVND, per germline (reference sequence). For the CDR3, the DNA is TGTGCCAGTAGAAAGACTAGCGGGACACTCACAGATACGCAGTATTTT. This translates into CASRKTSGTLTDTQYF.

The gene calls are TRBV28 and TRBJ1-1, with D possibly matching TRBD1 (6 bases). CDR3 size: 12 residues. V was cut by 3 bases and J by 6 bases, with 8 bases left in between. CDR1 is MDHEN and CDR2 is SYDVKM in the germline V gene. The CDR3 loop is CASSFGGPEAFF. The CDR3 DNA sequence: TGTGCCAGCAGTTTTGGGGGGCCTGAAGCTTTCTTT.

CDR3 amino acids: CASSISGRTYEQYF. Here the CDR3 DNA reads TGTGCCAGTAGTATTAGCGGGAGGACCTACGAGCAGTACTTC. The V call is TRBV19, the J call TRBJ2-7; 10 bases align to TRBD2. The CDR3 is 14 amino acids. Germline CDR1 and CDR2: LNHDA and SQIVND (reference sequence). V gave up 3 bases and J gave up 2 bases; unmatched junction bases: 1.

The DNA for the CDR3 is TGTGCCAGCGGGTTATCGCACAGTCAGCCCCAGCATTTT. The encoded protein is CASGLSHSQPQHF. The V call is TRBV2, the J call TRBJ1-5; D is unresolved. The CDR3 consists of 13 residues. Germline values: CDR1 SNHLY, CDR2 FYNNEI. V shed 8 bases and J shed 6 bases, with 14 bases lying between them.

This chain joins TRBV19 and TRBJ2-1; no clear D gene. The germline gives CDR1 LNHDA, CDR2 SQIVND (reference sequence). V was pared by 3 bases and J by 6 bases, with 3 bases between. The CDR3 consists of 11 residues. The CDR3 loop is CASSILNEQFF. The CDR3 DNA follows: TGTGCCAGTAGTATCCTCAATGAGCAGTTCTTC. Full variable domain (rest looked up from reference TRBV19 and TRBJ2-1): DGGITQSPKYLFRKEGQNVTLSCEQNLNHDAMYWYRQDPGQGLRLIYYSQIVNDFQKGDIAEGYSVSREKKESFPLTVTSAQKNPTAFYLCASSILNEQFFGPGTRLTVL.

V and J are TRBV21-1 and TRBJ2-6; the tabulated D call, TRBD1, remains unverified against the DNA. TRBV21-1 represents a pseudogene. The CDR3 runs to 16 residues. CDR3 DNA: TGTGCCAGCAGCAAAGCTAAACAATCTGGGGCCAACGTCCTGACTTTC. Translated, it gives CASSKAKQSGANVLTF.

The chain joins TRBV15 to TRBJ2-5; D is possibly TRBD2 (6 bases). Between the trimmed V and J ends, which lost 5 bases and 2 bases, there was a span of 12 bases. Germline CDR1 and CDR2: LNHNV and YYDKDF (reference sequence). CDR3 length: 14 amino acids. The CDR3 region is CATSLMGGQETQYF. The CDR3 DNA sequence: TGTGCCACCAGCCTTATGGGAGGACAAGAGACCCAGTACTTC.

The CDR3 sequence is CASSQLAGGNNEQFF. The CDR3 DNA follows: TGTGCCAGCAGCCAACTAGCGGGAGGGAACAATGAGCAGTTCTTC. The chain couples TRBV11-3 to TRBJ2-1; 13 nucleotides line up with TRBD2. The junction had 3 bases not matched to a gene; V was cut back by 5 bases and J by 5 bases. This CDR3 has 15 amino acids. Germline CDR1 SGHNT, CDR2 YENEEA.

V usage is TRBV19 and J usage is TRBJ1-1; D might be TRBD1 (6 bases). V was clipped by 2 bases and J by 5 bases, with 9 bases between them. The CDR3 loop spans 13 amino acids. CDR1 is LNHDA, CDR2 SQIVND, per germline (reference sequence). The CDR3 region has the DNA TGTGCCAGTAGTATAAAAACAGGGACTGAAGCTTTCTTT. Protein sequence: CASSIKTGTEAFF.